The rows below give T cell receptor beta chains drawn from one sample of a study of T-cell memory formation after mild COVID-19. TCRdb reprocessed the 5' RACE reads with MiXCR, giving one entry per CDR3 protein. Found here are 180,000 or so distinct CDR3 sequences, roughly 10% of them singletons; the top ten hold about 3.8%. Sequencing was carried out using PBMCs or a T cell subset sorted from them (not recorded which). The receptor source for this set is a man between 18 and 29 years old who had mild COVID-19 (a few samples of this study predate the infection). Cell type and time point are not known. Both conserved end residues are part of each CDR3. Each record gives: J gene, clone size, V gene, D gene, CDR3 DNA, CDR3 protein. D genes are given only for firm matches. Size is stated for part of the rows, as once, few or many counts, or as a class when the clone is expanded.

>TRBJ1-2|many|TRBV9|-
TGTGCCAGCAGCCCACAGGCATCCCTTAACTATGGCTACACCTTC
CASSPQASLNYGYTF
>TRBJ1-1|few|TRBV5-1|-
TGCGCCAGCTCGGAAGGGGGGGTCACTGAAGCTTTCTTT
CASSEGGVTEAFF
>TRBJ2-1|few|TRBV18|-
TGTGCCAGCTCACCGGACCTGAACAATGAGCAGTTCTTC
CASSPDLNNEQFF
>TRBJ2-5|-|TRBV20-1|-
TGCAGTGCAAATGGGGAGACCCAGTATTTC
CSANGETQYF
>TRBJ2-7|-|TRBV5-5|-
TGTGCCAGCAGCAAACATGGGAACTCCTACGAGCAGTACTTC
CASSKHGNSYEQYF
>TRBJ2-2|-|TRBV4-1|TRBD1
TGCGCCAGCAGCCTTGGGGACAGGGGACCCGGGGAGCTGTTTTTT
CASSLGDRGPGELFF
>TRBJ2-3|-|TRBV18|-
TGTGCCAGCTCACCACGTACACTAGCAGCTACAGATACGCAGTATTTT
CASSPRTLAATDTQYF
>TRBJ2-5|-|TRBV2|TRBD2
TGTGCCAGCGGTGAGGACGGACTAGACGTGGGCCAGTACTTC
CASGEDGLDVGQYF
>TRBJ2-3|-|TRBV29-1|-
TGCAGCGTTGTTCGGCAGCCGACTAGCACAGATACGCAGTATTTT
CSVVRQPTSTDTQYF
>TRBJ1-5|few|TRBV4-2|-
TGTGCCAGCAGCCAAGATTTAGGGGTTCGGCGGCCCCAGCATTTT
CASSQDLGVRRPQHF
>TRBJ1-6|-|TRBV7-8|-
TGTGCCAGCAGCTTGCAGGACTATGGTTCACCCCTCCACTTT
CASSLQDYGSPLHF
>TRBJ1-2|-|TRBV20-1|TRBD1
TGCAGTGCTGGGGACAGTGGCTTCTATGGCTACACCTTC
CSAGDSGFYGYTF
>TRBJ2-3|many|TRBV7-6|-
TGTGCCAGCAGCTTAGACGGAAGGCCAGATACGCAGTATTTT
CASSLDGRPDTQYF
>TRBJ2-1|few|TRBV24-1|-
TGTGCCACCAGTGAGGTCTCCCCGGGTTCCAATGAGCAGTTCTTC
CATSEVSPGSNEQFF
>TRBJ1-2|-|TRBV20-1|-
TGCAGTGCCTCAAGAAGGTTTAGGGCGAACTATGGCTACACCTTC
CSASRRFRANYGYTF
>TRBJ1-5|-|TRBV9|-
TGTGCCAGCAGTGACGGGAATCAGCCCCAGCATTTT
CASSDGNQPQHF
>TRBJ1-1|-|TRBV19|TRBD1
TGTGCCAGTACCCAGGACAGGGACACTGAGGCTTTCTTT
CASTQDRDTEAFF
>TRBJ2-7|-|TRBV7-9|-
TGTGCCAGCAGCTCCCGTGGACCCCAGTGGGGAGAGCAGTACTTC
CASSSRGPQWGEQYF
>TRBJ2-3|many|TRBV7-3|-
TGTGCCAGCAGCCTCTTAGGAGGGCGCACAGATACGCAGTATTTT
CASSLLGGRTDTQYF
>TRBJ2-3|-|TRBV7-3|-
TGTGCCAGCAGCATCCGAGGAGCGGATACGCAGTATTTT
CASSIRGADTQYF
>TRBJ1-1|-|TRBV5-1|-
TGCGCCAGCAGTGGGGGGTCGACCCCTAGGGCTTTCTTT
CASSGGSTPRAFF
>TRBJ2-7|many|TRBV6-5|TRBD2
TGTGCCAGCAGTTACTCATACTCTAGCGGGGGCTACGAGCAGTACTTC
CASSYSYSSGGYEQYF
>TRBJ2-2|few|TRBV7-3|-
TGTGCCAGCAGCCCGGACACTAACACCGGGGAGCTGTTTTTT
CASSPDTNTGELFF
>TRBJ2-1|few|TRBV2|-
TGTGCCAGCAGTGAAAACGGGGGGCCTTCCTACAATGAGCAGTTCTTC
CASSENGGPSYNEQFF
>TRBJ2-5|few|TRBV6-5|-
TGTGCCAGCAGTTACTCGAGATTCGCGGGGCTAGAGACCCAGTACTTC
CASSYSRFAGLETQYF
>TRBJ2-1|few|TRBV20-1|-
TGCAGTGCTAGAGATTCTCAACAGAAATACTACAATGAGCAGTTCTTC
CSARDSQQKYYNEQFF
>TRBJ1-1|-|TRBV6-6|TRBD1
TGTGCCAGCAGTTTCCACCGGGACAGGGGTAGTGAAGCTTTCTTT
CASSFHRDRGSEAFF
>TRBJ2-5|-|TRBV5-1|TRBD1
TGCGCCAGCAGCTTGCGGGCAGGGGGCGAGACCCAGTACTTC
CASSLRAGGETQYF
>TRBJ1-2|-|TRBV7-3|-
TGTGCCAGCAGCGCTTCACAGGGAGGGGCGAGGGGCTACACCTTC
CASSASQGGARGYTF